The entry that follows covers one T cell receptor beta chain sequence. What it binds is not known. Target depth was 1 in 200,000 to 1 in 1 million T cells, about 10x per clonotype. Clones were sequenced by immunoSEQ multiplex PCR, and TCRdb holds only the in-frame ones, with some missing. The sample yields some 130,000 clones, approximately 83% seen once. Trimming took off 1 base at V and 11 bases at J, with 9 bases between the two ends. This CDR3 comprises 12 residues. Per the germline V gene, CDR1 is SEHNR and CDR2 is FQNEAQ (reference sequence). This entry belongs to a study of cytotoxic CD8 clonotypes in ibrutinib-treated CLL. Study-level points and caveats: The study found baseline clonality above age-matched healthy donors, tracking circulating CD8+ T-cell counts. A difference in sampling times existed between sustained-remission and progressing patients.

The TCR beta libraries used 2 to 2.5 micrograms of genomic DNA that came from cryopreserved PBMCs. The sequences come from PBMCs, collected after 24 months of ibrutinib treatment. The receptor comes from a human donor with chronic lymphocytic leukemia. The chain links TRBV7-9 to TRBJ1-5, with D unresolved. The CDR3 protein is CASSLEGRAQHF. The CDR3 bases are TGTGCCAGCAGCTTAGAAGGGAGGGCCCAGCATTTT.